The present T cell receptor (beta chain) was sequenced within a study of cytomegalovirus exposure and HLA in healthy donors. Turning to the study itself: HLA-typed donors were the source of approximately 88 million unique TCRs held in an early data release.

The CDR3 loop spans 15 amino acids. J was trimmed by 4 bases and V by 7 bases; bases with no gene match: 8. CDR1 and CDR2 from the germline V gene are LNHDA and SQIVND (reference sequence). The PCR was carried out with 60 Vbeta primers and 13 Jbeta primers. Libraries were prepared by immunoSEQ multiplex PCR; TCRdb keeps only in-frame clonotypes and omits some of them. The top ten clones hold 4.5% to 5% of a sample with around 150,000 clones, 80% of them seen once. Study-wide results and caveats: DRB1 had the most TCR associations and HLA-C the fewest, a later analysis found, with rates varying by HLA locus. Among TCR beta chains, those listed as cytomegalovirus-associated numbered about 160. About 87% or about 30% of the time was how often most TCR beta V segments were productive, according to an earlier analysis.

Note on this clone: Antigen: not known.

Sequenced sample: PBMCs. The TCR comes from a man younger than 40 in good health. The chain carries TRBV19 and TRBJ1-5, with 9 positions matching TRBD1. CDR3 in DNA: TGTGCCAGTAAAGAGGACAGGGGCAGGAATCAGCCCCAGCATTTT. Translating gives CASKEDRGRNQPQHF.